The TCR beta chain under discussion was sequenced for a study of OX40 agonist ivuxolimab in advanced cancers. Study outcomes and limitations: Several nonresponders also turned out to have low normalized T-cell clonal expansion.

TCRdb keeps only in-frame clones here, not all; method: immunoSEQ multiplex PCR. In the table there are 50,000 to 80,000 clones, roughly 89% of which are singletons. On this clone: Its matching antigen is unknown.

Trimming removed 8 bases from V and 7 bases from J; junction bases left unmatched: 10. This CDR3 spans 15 amino acids. The germline CDR1 and CDR2 sequences are MNHEY and SVGAGI. This specimen consisted of CD4+ or CD8+ T cells sorted from blood, obtained in a trial of the OX40 agonist ivuxolimab. This receptor was obtained from an adult with an advanced solid tumor such as melanoma, head and neck, liver or kidney cancer. V and J are TRBV6-5 and TRBJ2-2, with 10 bases lining up with TRBD2. CDR3: CASGILAGKSGELFF. In DNA, the CDR3 is TGTGCCAGCGGCATACTAGCGGGAAAGAGCGGGGAGCTGTTTTTT.